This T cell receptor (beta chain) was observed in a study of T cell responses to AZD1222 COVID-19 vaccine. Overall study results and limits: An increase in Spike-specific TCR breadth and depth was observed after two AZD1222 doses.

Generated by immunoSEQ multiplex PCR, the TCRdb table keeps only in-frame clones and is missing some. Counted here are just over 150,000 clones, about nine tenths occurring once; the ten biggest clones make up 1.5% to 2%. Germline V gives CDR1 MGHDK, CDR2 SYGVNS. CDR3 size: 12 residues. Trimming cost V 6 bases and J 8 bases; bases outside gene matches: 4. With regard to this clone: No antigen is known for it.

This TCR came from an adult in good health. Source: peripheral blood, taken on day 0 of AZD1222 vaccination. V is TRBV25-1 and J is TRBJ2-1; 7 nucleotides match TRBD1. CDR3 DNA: TGTGCCAGCAGACAGGGGCTCGATGAGCAGTTCTTC. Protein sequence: CASRQGLDEQFF.